Each of the 23 T cell receptor beta chains below was sequenced from the same sample in a study of blood T cells in healthy people across ages. A second PCR of roughly 7 to 11 cycles used a sample-barcoded 5' primer and a J-beta primer mix. TCRdb fed the 5' RACE reads into MiXCR, producing one record per CDR3 protein. Of roughly 1,700,000 distinct CDR3 sequences listed, roughly 30% are singletons. The source material was blood. The receptors shown here come from a woman aged 25 to 39 in good health.

As for this clonotype: A single base separates this from a much larger clone, so it may be a read error. V and J are TRBV12-3 or TRBV12-4 and TRBJ2-1; D unclear. With the DNA end fitting TRBJ2-7 better, the J assignment may be wrong. CDR3 size: 15 residues. The CDR3 DNA reads TGTGCCAGCAGTTTACGACTGAGCTCCTACAATGAGCAGTACTTC. This encodes CASSLRLSSYNEQYF.

This clonotype has a count of ten or more. V is TRBV12-3 or TRBV12-4 and J is TRBJ2-5, with 7 bases identical to TRBD1. This CDR3 has 15 amino acids. Unmatched junction bases numbered 8, after V lost 6 bases and J lost 1 base. CDR3 amino acids: CASRKLGQLQETQYF. Here the CDR3 DNA reads TGTGCCAGCAGAAAACTGGGACAGCTCCAAGAGACCCAGTACTTC.

The V call is TRBV2, the J call TRBJ1-1; TRBD1 might be the D (5 bases). Germline assignment: CDR1 SNHLY and CDR2 FYNNEI. The CDR3 spans 15 residues. The V gene lost 3 bases and the J gene lost 0 bases, with 11 bases spanning the gap. CDR3 sequence (DNA): TGTGCCAGCAGTGACGTGACAGCACTGAACACTGAAGCTTTCTTT. Translated: CASSDVTALNTEAFF. Full variable domain (outside the CDR3, taken from reference TRBV2 and TRBJ1-1): EPEVTQTPSHQVTQMGQEVILRCVPISNHLYFYWYRQILGQKVEFLVSFYNNEISEKSEIFDDQFSVERPDGSNFTLKIRSTKLEDSAMYFCASSDVTALNTEAFFGQGTRLTVV.

The chain has TRBV9 and TRBJ1-2; D possibly corresponds to TRBD1 (5 bases). The V end lost 0 bases, the J end lost 5 bases, and 11 bases lay between the germline ends. Per the germline V gene, CDR1 is SGDLS and CDR2 is YYNGEE. This CDR3 spans 14 amino acids. CDR3 protein: CASSVDVGEYGYTF. The CDR3 region has the DNA TGTGCCAGCAGCGTAGATGTGGGGGAATATGGCTACACCTTC.

This clonotype was found many times. The rearrangement joins TRBV11-2 to TRBJ2-1, with D uncertain. The CDR3 extends over 14 amino acids. The V end was cut by 5 bases, the J end by 2 bases, with 10 bases between. CDR1 is SGHAT and CDR2 is FQNNGV in the germline V gene. CDR3 DNA sequence: TGTGCCAGCAGCCGCACCTCCCCCTACAATGAGCAGTTCTTC. Encoded protein: CASSRTSPYNEQFF.

This clonotype was found many times. This chain joins TRBV20-1 and TRBJ1-5; a weak D match, TRBD1 (5 bases). Germline V gives CDR1 DFQATT, CDR2 SNEGSKA (reference sequence). This CDR3 is built from 14 residues. V was cut by 6 bases and J by 3 bases, with 15 bases left in between. CDR3 sequence reads: CSASAGGTNQPQHF. The DNA for the CDR3 is TGCAGTGCCTCTGCCGGAGGGACCAATCAGCCCCAGCATTTT.

This clonotype was counted between two and nine times. The chain combines TRBV20-1 with TRBJ2-1, with TRBD2 matching 7 bases. This CDR3 spans 16 amino acids. CDR1 and CDR2 (germline): DFQATT, SNEGSKA (reference sequence). The V gene end was trimmed by 6 bases and the J gene end by 3 bases; junction bases not matched to a gene: 14. CDR3 in amino acids: CSAFAEGTTNYNEQFF. CDR3 nucleotide sequence: TGCAGTGCCTTTGCGGAAGGGACTACGAACTACAATGAGCAGTTCTTC.

This clonotype has only a few counts. The chain links TRBV6-6 to TRBJ2-7, with D hard to call. V gave up 3 bases and J gave up 0 bases, with 12 bases separating them. The CDR3 length is 15 residues. Germline CDR1 is MNHNY and CDR2 is SVGAGI (reference sequence). The CDR3 protein is CASSYFGSTSYEQYF. In DNA, the CDR3 is TGTGCCAGCAGTTATTTCGGTAGCACCTCCTACGAGCAGTACTTC.

The rearrangement links TRBV19 to TRBJ2-7, with D maybe TRBD2 (6 bases). The V gene's germline CDR1 is LNHDA and CDR2 SQIVND (reference sequence). CDR3 size: 14 residues. V was pared by 0 bases and J by 0 bases, with 6 bases between. As DNA, the CDR3 is TGTGCCAGTAGTATAGAGGGAGGCTCCTACGAGCAGTACTTC. Translating it yields CASSIEGGSYEQYF.

A few counts support this clonotype. The gene calls are TRBV14 and TRBJ2-7; possibly TRBD1 for D (5 bases). Trimming shortened V by 2 bases and J by 0 bases, and 8 bases separated the two germline ends. This CDR3 has 14 amino acids. Germline CDR1 SGHDN, CDR2 FVKESK. As DNA, the CDR3 is TGTGCCAGCAGCCAATGGGGCGGCTCCTACGAGCAGTACTTC. It encodes CASSQWGGSYEQYF.

This clonotype was recorded a few times. The chain has TRBV2 and TRBJ2-7; D uncertain. The DNA end lines up better with TRBJ2-5; the J call may be wrong. The CDR3 has 14 residues. Germline CDR1 reads SNHLY; CDR2 reads FYNNEI. The CDR3 nucleotides are TGTGCCAGCAGTGATTCTAGATGGGAAGGGACCCAGTACTTC. This encodes CASSDSRWEGTQYF.

A few counts support this clonotype. The chain has TRBV21-1 and TRBJ1-5; the table names TRBD1, a call not compared with the DNA. TRBV21-1 is a pseudogene. The CDR3 runs 16 residues. CDR3 protein: CASSKNFGAEGQPQHF. CDR3 coding DNA: TGTGCCAGCAGCAAAAATTTCGGGGCCGAGGGGCAGCCCCAGCATTTT.

Only one count was recorded for this clonotype. The V gene is TRBV14, the J gene TRBJ1-1, with 7 bases that match TRBD1. This CDR3 is 14 amino acids long. Germline CDR1 is SGHDN and CDR2 is FVKESK. J was trimmed by 1 base and V by 7 bases; bases with no gene match: 6. CDR3 in amino acids: CASTPTGRNTEAFF. In DNA, the CDR3 is TGTGCCAGCACTCCGACAGGGAGGAACACTGAAGCTTTCTTT. The whole variable domain, filled in from reference TRBV14 and TRBJ1-1, reads EAGVTQFPSHSVIEKGQTVTLRCDPISGHDNLYWYRRVMGKEIKFLLHFVKESKQDESGMPNNRFLAERTGGTYSTLKVQPAELEDSGVYFCASTPTGRNTEAFFGQGTRLTVV.

This clonotype was counted between two and nine times. This chain links TRBV5-1 with TRBJ2-5, with D perhaps matching TRBD1 or TRBD2 (5 bases each). CDR1 is SGHRS, CDR2 YFSETQ, per germline. Trimming shortened V by 0 bases and J by 5 bases, and 14 bases separated the two germline ends. CDR3 length: 15 residues. In nucleotides, the CDR3 is TGCGCCAGCAGCTTGGTCGGGACGGGGTCGGAGACCCAGTACTTC. It translates to CASSLVGTGSETQYF.

The chain recombines TRBV6-6 with TRBJ1-2, with 8 bases matching TRBD1. V lost 5 bases, J lost 0 bases, and 5 bases stayed unmatched. Germline CDR1 and CDR2: MNHNY and SVGAGI (reference sequence). The CDR3 consists of 15 residues. For the CDR3, the DNA is TGTGCCAGCAGTCCAGACAGGGGTCCTAACTATGGCTACACCTTC. Encoded protein: CASSPDRGPNYGYTF.

This clonotype was counted between two and nine times. The rearrangement links TRBV28 to TRBJ2-2; D uncertain. The ends were cut back, 4 bases at V and 1 base at J, with 7 bases in the middle. This CDR3 is 14 amino acids long. Germline CDR1 reads MDHEN; CDR2 reads SYDVKM. The CDR3 coding sequence is TGTGCCAGCAGTTGGGAACGGAACACCGGGGAGCTGTTTTTT. Translating it yields CASSWERNTGELFF.

This clonotype was found a few times. This chain's CDR3 is CASSEPGTSGRAGYEQYF. The CDR3 DNA reads as TGTGCCAGCAGTGAACCTGGGACTAGCGGGAGAGCGGGTTACGAGCAGTACTTC. The chain carries TRBV2 and TRBJ2-7, with 14 bases fitting TRBD2. CDR1 is SNHLY, CDR2 FYNNEI, per germline. V shed 2 bases, J shed 4 bases, and the junction held 10 bases outside the gene matches. This CDR3 has 18 residues.

This chain joins TRBV29-1 and TRBJ2-1; D is ambiguous. V was shortened by 4 bases and J by 6 bases, with 10 bases between the two germline ends. In germline, CDR1 is SQVTM, CDR2 ANQGSEA. The CDR3 runs 12 residues. The CDR3 sequence: CSVVYSSNEQFF. CDR3 nucleotides: TGCAGCGTTGTTTATAGCTCCAATGAGCAGTTCTTC.

This clonotype occurred once. A read error may be the cause here, since a much bigger clone is one base away. The chain employs TRBV20-1 and TRBJ2-1; TRBD2 agrees at 9 bases. Germline V gives CDR1 DFQATT, CDR2 SNEGSKA (reference sequence). This CDR3 region has 14 residues. The CDR3 loop is CSARDPAGGNERFF. The CDR3 nucleotides are TGCAGTGCTAGAGATCCAGCGGGAGGCAATGAGCGGTTCTTC.

The chain is built from TRBV5-4 and TRBJ2-5; D not resolved. The J call is doubtful: the DNA matches TRBJ2-7 better. CDR3 length: 14 amino acids. Germline values: CDR1 SGHNT, CDR2 YYREEE (reference sequence). Here the CDR3 DNA reads TGTGCCAGCAGCTTGTCCGACAACGAGGACGAGCAGTACTTC. Its protein is CASSLSDNEDEQYF.

This clonotype was recorded a few times. The V gene is TRBV7-2, the J gene TRBJ2-1; 7 bases fit TRBD2. This CDR3 spans 15 amino acids. Trimming at V came to 0 bases and at J to 8 bases, leaving 7 bases not matched to a gene. CDR1 is SGHTA, CDR2 FQGNSA, per germline. The CDR3 spells CASSLAGGPSDEQFF. The CDR3 region has the DNA TGTGCCAGCAGCTTAGCGGGAGGGCCCTCGGATGAGCAGTTCTTC. Together with reference TRBV7-2 and TRBJ2-1, the CDR3 gives the full variable domain: GAGVSQSPSNKVTEKGKDVELRCDPISGHTALYWYRQSLGQGLEFLIYFQGNSAPDKSGLPSDRFSAERTGGSVSTLTIQRTQQEDSAVYLCASSLAGGPSDEQFFGPGTRLTVL.

This clonotype was observed a few times. The chain couples TRBV5-1 to TRBJ2-5, with D possibly TRBD2 on 6 matching bases. Per the germline V gene, CDR1 is SGHRS and CDR2 is YFSETQ. V was shortened by 5 bases and J by 4 bases, with 12 bases between the two germline ends. CDR3 size: 13 residues. CDR3 loop: CASRVSGGETQYF. The CDR3 DNA reads as TGCGCCAGCAGAGTTAGCGGAGGAGAGACCCAGTACTTC. Filled out from reference TRBV5-1 and TRBJ2-5, the complete variable domain reads KAGVTQTPRYLIKTRGQQVTLSCSPISGHRSVSWYQQTPGQGLQFLFEYFSETQRNKGNFPGRFSGRQFSNSRSEMNVSTLELGDSALYLCASRVSGGETQYFGPGTRLLVL.

Notes on this clonotype: The junction shows a germline mismatch at one end, possibly a read error. The gene calls are TRBV6-2 or TRBV6-3 and TRBJ2-7; TRBD2 is a possible D gene (6 bases). The V gene's germline CDR1 is MNHEY and CDR2 SVGEGT. The CDR3 totals 15 residues. The CDR3 spells CASSYERRGAYGQYF. CDR3 DNA: TGTGCCAGCAGTTATGAGAGGCGCGGGGCCTACGGGCAGTACTTC.